This TCR beta chain was identified in a study of control samples from healthy donors and cancer patients. The CDR3 is 12 amino acids. V dropped 3 bases and J dropped 4 bases, with 7 bases sitting between them. Germline values: CDR1 KGHSH, CDR2 LQKENI. Sequenced by immunoSEQ multiplex PCR; TCRdb stores in-frame clones only, minus some. The sample includes 75,000 to 90,000 clones, under 90% of them seen just once. The J gene is TRBJ2-7, the V gene TRBV18; D gene uncertain. The TCR comes from a woman aged 40 to 50 in good health. Sequencing was done on a sample of blood. The DNA of the CDR3 is TGTGCCAGCTCACCCGGACCTTACGAGCAGTACTTC. It is translated as CASSPGPYEQYF. Combining the CDR3 with reference TRBV18 and TRBJ2-7 gives the whole variable domain NAGVMQNPRHLVRRRGQEARLRCSPMKGHSHVYWYRQLPEEGLKFMVYLQKENIIDESGMPKERFSAEFPKEGPSILRIQQVVRGDSAAYFCASSPGPYEQYFGPGTRLTVT.